Listed below are T cell receptor beta chains from one sample, sequenced in a study of T cells in Graves' hyperthyroidism and ophthalmopathy. MiXCR, run by TCRdb on the multiplex PCR reads, gives a single entry per CDR3 protein. The sample includes 620,000 or so distinct CDR3 sequences, roughly 15% seen only once; the top ten take 12%. The sequencing sample was made of blood. The receptor source for this set is a woman between 45 and 60 years old with Graves' ophthalmopathy. Each CDR3 is given with its conserved first and last residue. D genes are given only for firm matches. The listing skips clone size in some rows; elsewhere it reads once, few, many or a size class.

v_call: TRBV28; d_call: NA; clone_size: many; j_call: TRBJ2-3; cdr3_nt: TGTGCCAGCGCTCTTCCCCCGTTTCTTGGGCGACCAACTAGCACAGATACGCAGTATTTT; cdr3_aa: CASALPPFLGRPTSTDTQYF
v_call: TRBV6-2/TRBV6-3; d_call: TRBD2; clone_size: NA; j_call: TRBJ2-1; cdr3_nt: TGTGCCAGCACGGGACTAGCGGTAAACAATGAGCAGTTCTTC; cdr3_aa: CASTGLAVNNEQFF
v_call: TRBV28; d_call: TRBD1; clone_size: many; j_call: TRBJ2-1; cdr3_nt: TGTGCCAGCACTCAGGGGGCAGGGGATGAGCAGTTCTTC; cdr3_aa: CASTQGAGDEQFF
v_call: TRBV7-2; d_call: NA; clone_size: many; j_call: TRBJ2-5; cdr3_nt: TGTGCCAGCAGCTTAGTTCAGTTGGAGACCCAGTACTTC; cdr3_aa: CASSLVQLETQYF
v_call: TRBV12-3/TRBV12-4; d_call: TRBD1; clone_size: many; j_call: TRBJ2-3; cdr3_nt: TGTGCCAGCAGTCTAGGGGGCGGCGGCACAGATACGCAGTATTTT; cdr3_aa: CASSLGGGGTDTQYF
v_call: TRBV7-3; d_call: TRBD1; clone_size: many; j_call: TRBJ1-2; cdr3_nt: TGTGCCAGCAGCATAACCCCGGGACAGGGCTATGGCTACACCTTC; cdr3_aa: CASSITPGQGYGYTF
v_call: TRBV6-5; d_call: NA; clone_size: NA; j_call: TRBJ2-6; cdr3_nt: TGTGCCAGCAGTCACTGGGCCAACGTCCTGACTTTC; cdr3_aa: CASSHWANVLTF
v_call: TRBV7-9; d_call: NA; clone_size: many; j_call: TRBJ1-6; cdr3_nt: TGTGCCAGCAGCCAAATTGGAGGAACACCCCTCCACTTT; cdr3_aa: CASSQIGGTPLHF
v_call: TRBV19; d_call: NA; clone_size: few; j_call: TRBJ2-2; cdr3_nt: TGTGCCAGTAGTATTGCTGGTTCGAACACCGGGGAGCTGTTTTTT; cdr3_aa: CASSIAGSNTGELFF
v_call: TRBV27; d_call: TRBD2; clone_size: many; j_call: TRBJ2-1; cdr3_nt: TGTGCCAGCAGTGGCCACCCCGGGACTAGCGGATACAATGAGCAGTTCTTC; cdr3_aa: CASSGHPGTSGYNEQFF
v_call: TRBV12-5; d_call: NA; clone_size: few; j_call: TRBJ2-2; cdr3_nt: TGTGCTAGTGTTTCCGTCTCAAGGACCGCCGGGGAGCTGTTTTTT; cdr3_aa: CASVSVSRTAGELFF
v_call: TRBV2; d_call: NA; clone_size: many; j_call: TRBJ1-2; cdr3_nt: TGTGCCAGCACAGGCGCCGGCTACACCTTC; cdr3_aa: CASTGAGYTF
v_call: TRBV3-1; d_call: NA; clone_size: many; j_call: TRBJ1-5; cdr3_nt: TGTGCCAGCAGCCAAGGGGCACATAGCAATCAGCCCCAGCATTTT; cdr3_aa: CASSQGAHSNQPQHF
v_call: TRBV7-3; d_call: TRBD2; clone_size: NA; j_call: TRBJ2-5; cdr3_nt: TGTGCCAGCAGCCCCCGTGCGGGAGTGAGGGAGACCCAGTACTTC; cdr3_aa: CASSPRAGVRETQYF
v_call: TRBV24-1; d_call: NA; clone_size: many; j_call: TRBJ1-5; cdr3_nt: TGTGCCACCAGTTGGAGGAACAATCAGCCCCAGCATTTT; cdr3_aa: CATSWRNNQPQHF
v_call: TRBV4-1; d_call: NA; clone_size: NA; j_call: TRBJ1-5; cdr3_nt: TGCGCCAGCAGCCAAGATGGGTCGATAATGAATCAGCCCCAGCATTTT; cdr3_aa: CASSQDGSIMNQPQHF
v_call: TRBV15; d_call: NA; clone_size: NA; j_call: TRBJ2-6; cdr3_nt: TGTGCCACCAGCCGGGGACGGCGCTCTGGGGCCAACGTCCTGACTTTC; cdr3_aa: CATSRGRRSGANVLTF
v_call: TRBV9; d_call: TRBD2; clone_size: NA; j_call: TRBJ2-1; cdr3_nt: TGTGCCAGCGGAGCTAGCGGGCTCAATGAGCAGTTCTTC; cdr3_aa: CASGASGLNEQFF
v_call: TRBV30; d_call: TRBD2; clone_size: many; j_call: TRBJ2-1; cdr3_nt: TGTGCCTGGAGTCCAGAGAGAGACCATAGCGGGAGGGCTTGGAATGAGCAGTTCTTC; cdr3_aa: CAWSPERDHSGRAWNEQFF
v_call: TRBV19; d_call: NA; clone_size: NA; j_call: TRBJ1-2; cdr3_nt: TGTGCCAGTAGTATTAGCCAGGACTACTATGGCTACACCTTC; cdr3_aa: CASSISQDYYGYTF
v_call: TRBV3-1; d_call: NA; clone_size: NA; j_call: TRBJ2-5; cdr3_nt: TGTGCCAGCAGCCAAAGGCGTCTAGGGGGGGTGACCCAGTACTTC; cdr3_aa: CASSQRRLGGVTQYF
v_call: TRBV30; d_call: TRBD2; clone_size: many; j_call: TRBJ2-1; cdr3_nt: TGTGCCTGGAGGAGACTAGCGGGCCACAATGAGCAGTTCTTC; cdr3_aa: CAWRRLAGHNEQFF
v_call: TRBV7-9; d_call: TRBD2; clone_size: once; j_call: TRBJ2-2; cdr3_nt: TGTGCCAGCAGCAGAGCGGGAGGGTTCACCGGGGAGCTGTTTTTT; cdr3_aa: CASSRAGGFTGELFF
v_call: TRBV20-1; d_call: NA; clone_size: few; j_call: TRBJ1-1; cdr3_nt: TGCAGTGCTAGAGTATCTTCGGCGGCGAACACTGAAGCTTTCTTT; cdr3_aa: CSARVSSAANTEAFF
v_call: TRBV7-9; d_call: NA; clone_size: many; j_call: TRBJ2-2; cdr3_nt: TGTGCCAGCAGCTCGAACACCGGGGAGCTGTTTTTT; cdr3_aa: CASSSNTGELFF
v_call: TRBV7-9; d_call: TRBD2; clone_size: many; j_call: TRBJ2-1; cdr3_nt: TGTGCCAGCAGCAGAGTAGCGGGAGGGCTCCGAAATGAGCAGTTCTTC; cdr3_aa: CASSRVAGGLRNEQFF
v_call: TRBV5-4; d_call: NA; clone_size: NA; j_call: TRBJ2-3; cdr3_nt: TGTGCCAGCACCCAGCAGGGGGATACGCAGTATTTT; cdr3_aa: CASTQQGDTQYF
v_call: TRBV9; d_call: TRBD1; clone_size: few; j_call: TRBJ1-5; cdr3_nt: TGTGCCAGCAGCCCGGGACAGGGGGGGAGCGGATATCAGCCCCAGCATTTT; cdr3_aa: CASSPGQGGSGYQPQHF
v_call: TRBV27; d_call: NA; clone_size: many; j_call: TRBJ2-3; cdr3_nt: TGTGCCAGCAGTTTTCTGGGGGCAGATACGCAGTATTTT; cdr3_aa: CASSFLGADTQYF
v_call: TRBV7-9; d_call: TRBD1; clone_size: few; j_call: TRBJ1-2; cdr3_nt: TGTGCCAGCAGCTTACTTGGACAGGGCGATGGCTACACCTTC; cdr3_aa: CASSLLGQGDGYTF
v_call: TRBV20-1; d_call: TRBD1; clone_size: NA; j_call: TRBJ2-6; cdr3_nt: TGCAGTGCTAGAGTACCCACCGGGACAGGGGGCCAGGGGAGCGGGGCCAACGTCCTGACTTTC; cdr3_aa: CSARVPTGTGGQGSGANVLTF
v_call: TRBV18; d_call: NA; clone_size: many; j_call: TRBJ1-1; cdr3_nt: TGTGCCAGCTCACCATCGGCAGGGGAAACTGAAGCTTTCTTT; cdr3_aa: CASSPSAGETEAFF
v_call: TRBV28; d_call: TRBD1; clone_size: many; j_call: TRBJ2-4; cdr3_nt: TGTGCCAGCACCTTGACAGGGTTGGGAACCAAAAACATTCAGTACTTC; cdr3_aa: CASTLTGLGTKNIQYF
v_call: TRBV2; d_call: NA; clone_size: many; j_call: TRBJ2-4; cdr3_nt: TGTGCCAGCAGTGGAGGGCTCAAAAACATTCAGTACTTC; cdr3_aa: CASSGGLKNIQYF
v_call: TRBV5-1; d_call: NA; clone_size: many; j_call: TRBJ1-1; cdr3_nt: TGCGCCAGCAGCTTCCTAGGAGGGGGCACTGAAGCTTTCTTT; cdr3_aa: CASSFLGGGTEAFF
v_call: TRBV28; d_call: NA; clone_size: many; j_call: TRBJ2-1; cdr3_nt: TGTGCCAGCAGCTCGGGTCACATTTTGGATGAGCAGTTCTTC; cdr3_aa: CASSSGHILDEQFF
v_call: TRBV20-1; d_call: NA; clone_size: many; j_call: TRBJ1-1; cdr3_nt: TGCAGTGCTAGAGATGCCTGGGCGAACACTGAAGCTTTCTTT; cdr3_aa: CSARDAWANTEAFF
v_call: TRBV10-3; d_call: NA; clone_size: many; j_call: TRBJ1-1; cdr3_nt: TGTGCCATCAGTGATTTAGGCAGCCACAGTGAAGCTTTCTTT; cdr3_aa: CAISDLGSHSEAFF
v_call: TRBV20-1; d_call: TRBD1; clone_size: many; j_call: TRBJ2-5; cdr3_nt: TGCAGTGCCCCCCGGGACAGGGGGCTCCAAGAGACCCAGTACTTC; cdr3_aa: CSAPRDRGLQETQYF
v_call: TRBV12-3/TRBV12-4; d_call: NA; clone_size: many; j_call: TRBJ1-2; cdr3_nt: TGTGCCAGCAGAAGCGGGACGTCGTCAAACTATGGCTACACCTTC; cdr3_aa: CASRSGTSSNYGYTF
v_call: TRBV6-2/TRBV6-3; d_call: TRBD2; clone_size: NA; j_call: TRBJ2-3; cdr3_nt: TGTGCCAGCAGTTTATTGCTAGCGGCCGCAGATACGCAGTATTTT; cdr3_aa: CASSLLLAAADTQYF
v_call: TRBV29-1; d_call: TRBD2; clone_size: NA; j_call: TRBJ2-7; cdr3_nt: TGCAGCGTTGATTGGGGGACTAGCGGGACTTTCTACGAGCAGTACTTC; cdr3_aa: CSVDWGTSGTFYEQYF
v_call: TRBV15; d_call: TRBD2; clone_size: many; j_call: TRBJ2-1; cdr3_nt: TGTGCCACCAGCAGAACACTAGCGGGAGAGGAGGATGAGCAGTTCTTC; cdr3_aa: CATSRTLAGEEDEQFF
v_call: TRBV12-5; d_call: TRBD2; clone_size: many; j_call: TRBJ2-1; cdr3_nt: TGTGCTAGTGGTCTCGGACTAGCGGCTTACAATGAGCAGTTCTTC; cdr3_aa: CASGLGLAAYNEQFF
v_call: TRBV28; d_call: NA; clone_size: many; j_call: TRBJ1-3; cdr3_nt: TGTGCCAGCAGCCCGGGCGGGGGACTTTCCGGAAACACCATATATTTT; cdr3_aa: CASSPGGGLSGNTIYF
v_call: TRBV9; d_call: NA; clone_size: NA; j_call: TRBJ1-2; cdr3_nt: TGTGCCAGCAGCCCCCCCACAGGCCCCTATGGCTACACCTTC; cdr3_aa: CASSPPTGPYGYTF
v_call: TRBV20-1; d_call: TRBD2; clone_size: many; j_call: TRBJ2-1; cdr3_nt: TGCAGTGCTAGAGATGTCAGCGGGAGGTTCTCCTACAATGAGCAGTTCTTC; cdr3_aa: CSARDVSGRFSYNEQFF
v_call: TRBV9; d_call: TRBD2; clone_size: NA; j_call: TRBJ2-7; cdr3_nt: TGTGCCAGCAGCGAAGGGGCTAGCGGGGAATACGAGCAGTACTTC; cdr3_aa: CASSEGASGEYEQYF
v_call: TRBV9; d_call: TRBD2; clone_size: few; j_call: TRBJ2-1; cdr3_nt: TGTGCCAGCAGCGTAGGGGGACTAGATTACAATGAGCAGTTCTTC; cdr3_aa: CASSVGGLDYNEQFF
v_call: TRBV6-5; d_call: TRBD2; clone_size: NA; j_call: TRBJ2-7; cdr3_nt: TGTGCCAGCAGTTACCTTAGCGGGAGGAGTCCCTACGAGCAGTACTTC; cdr3_aa: CASSYLSGRSPYEQYF
v_call: TRBV19; d_call: TRBD1; clone_size: NA; j_call: TRBJ2-3; cdr3_nt: TGTGCCAGTAGCCGAATGGGACAGGGGGCAGGAGATACGCAGTATTTT; cdr3_aa: CASSRMGQGAGDTQYF
v_call: TRBV7-8; d_call: NA; clone_size: many; j_call: TRBJ1-1; cdr3_nt: TGTGCCAGCAGAAACCAGGGATCGGAGAACACTGAAGCTTTCTTT; cdr3_aa: CASRNQGSENTEAFF
v_call: TRBV11-3; d_call: TRBD2; clone_size: NA; j_call: TRBJ2-1; cdr3_nt: TGTGCCAGCAGCTTATTGGGGAGGCTAGCGGGCTTGGCGCATGAGCAGTTCTTC; cdr3_aa: CASSLLGRLAGLAHEQFF
v_call: TRBV6-1; d_call: NA; clone_size: NA; j_call: TRBJ2-1; cdr3_nt: TGTGCCAGCCGGGGGTCAGCCTACAATGAGCAGTTCTTC; cdr3_aa: CASRGSAYNEQFF
v_call: TRBV10-3; d_call: TRBD1; clone_size: NA; j_call: TRBJ2-7; cdr3_nt: TGTGCCATCAGGAAGGACAGGACAGGGGAGGGCGAGCAGTACTTC; cdr3_aa: CAIRKDRTGEGEQYF